This T cell receptor (beta chain) was captured in a study of shared clonotypes between healthy human individuals. The investigators split CD4+ cells into a CD45RA+ naive subset and a CD45RA-negative memory subset. Generated by immunoSEQ multiplex PCR, the TCRdb table keeps only in-frame clones and is missing some. There are 1.6 million or so clones in the sample; approximately 98.5% occur only once, and 0.36% lies in the top ten. The material sequenced was naive CD4+ T cells sorted from blood. Subset of the sample: CD45RA+ positively selected. The clonotype originates from a man aged 25 to 45 in good health.

CDR3 DNA sequence: TGTGCCAGCAGTTTTGGTAGCAGGACAAACTATGGCTACACCTTC. Amino acids: CASSFGSRTNYGYTF. This chain connects TRBV28 to TRBJ1-2, with D tentatively TRBD1 (5 bases). The germline V gene encodes CDR1 MDHEN and CDR2 SYDVKM. The CDR3 extends over 15 amino acids. The V end was cut by 3 bases, the J end by 2 bases, with 13 bases between.